The clone carrying this TCR beta chain was recorded only once. This record belongs to a study of blood T cell repertoires in COVID-19. As handled by the study authors: The authors estimated nucleated cell counts from reference gene primer amplification. Some clones are missing from TCRdb's copy, which holds only in-frame ones; the method was immunoSEQ multiplex PCR. V, J and clone size are taken as reported in that table, and D and trimming were inferred from the DNA itself. The profile covers around 45,000 clones, with roughly 90% appearing a single time and 15% taken by the ten largest. The V gene lost 5 bases and the J gene lost 1 base, with 11 bases spanning the gap. CDR3 length: 14 residues. In germline, CDR1 is SGHTA, CDR2 FQGTGA.

This rearrangement joins TRBV7-3 to TRBJ1-1; no reliable D call. Sequenced sample: peripheral blood. The origin of this receptor is a man in his 60s with active COVID-19. CDR3: CASSPTHSNTEAFF. CDR3 DNA: TGTGCCAGCAGCCCTACCCATTCGAACACTGAAGCTTTCTTT.